Following are 13 T cell receptor beta chains from one sample sequenced in a study of blood T cell repertoires in COVID-19. Clones were read by immunoSEQ multiplex PCR, and TCRdb kept only the in-frame ones, dropping some. The sample has about 69,000 clones; approximately 82% are singletons. Sequenced: peripheral blood. Receptor source: a woman older than 75 with acute or convalescent COVID-19.

This chain links TRBV7-9 with TRBJ1-5; TRBD1 matches 8 bases. Germline V lookup: CDR1 SEHNR, CDR2 FQNEAQ (reference sequence). The CDR3 has 15 residues. V dropped 1 base and J dropped 5; count of bases not matched to a gene: 4. The CDR3 loop is CASSLGTGKDQPQHF. The DNA of the CDR3 is TGTGCCAGCAGCTTAGGGACAGGGAAGGATCAGCCCCAGCATTTT.

Concerning this clone itself: The identical CDR3 is also encoded by other nucleotide sequences in the sample. The chain combines TRBV6-5 with TRBJ2-6, with D possibly matching TRBD1 (6 bases). Germline assignment: CDR1 MNHEY and CDR2 SVGAGI. The CDR3 length is 16 residues. The germline V and J ends were trimmed by 0 bases and 3 bases, with 9 bases remaining between them. The CDR3 loop reads CASSYSTGGGANVLTF. CDR3 DNA: TGTGCCAGCAGTTACTCGACAGGAGGTGGGGCCAACGTCCTGACTTTC.

V usage is TRBV6-5 and J usage is TRBJ1-1, with 8 nucleotides matching TRBD1. V shed 5 bases and J 1 base; nucleotides not matched to a gene: 3. The germline V gene encodes CDR1 MNHEY and CDR2 SVGAGI. The CDR3 covers 14 residues. The CDR3 nucleotides are TGTGCCAGCAGTCGGACAGGGCAGAACACTGAAGCTTTCTTT. Translated: CASSRTGQNTEAFF.

This chain connects TRBV6-5 to TRBJ1-1; D not certain. Trimming cost V 7 bases and J 5 bases, with 20 bases left between them. CDR1 MNHEY and CDR2 SVGAGI come from the germline V gene. The CDR3 sequence is 15 residues long. CDR3 loop: CASTPLAQVGTEAFF. CDR3 nucleotides: TGTGCCAGCACCCCACTAGCGCAGGTGGGGACTGAAGCTTTCTTT.

This chain uses TRBV25-1 with TRBJ2-7; 7 bases line up with TRBD1. Germline-derived CDR1 and CDR2 are MGHDK and SYGVNS. Germline trimming cut 6 bases from V and 11 bases from J; bases unmatched to any gene: 13. The CDR3 loop spans 13 amino acids. The CDR3 is CASSDRVSVREYF. The CDR3 nucleotides are TGTGCCAGCAGCGACAGGGTGTCTGTCCGGGAGTACTTC.

The sample holds a few counts of this clone. V gene TRBV3-1 (or the pseudogene TRBV3-2) combines with J gene TRBJ1-2; 8 bases align to TRBD1. The length of the CDR3 is 15 residues. Germline values: CDR1 LGHDT, CDR2 YNNKEL (reference sequence). The trim removed 5 bases at V and 7 bases at J, leaving 12 bases unmatched. CDR3 sequence: CASSSSGQGAGGYTF. The CDR3, as DNA: TGTGCCAGCAGCTCCTCGGGGCAGGGGGCAGGTGGCTACACCTTC.

The DNA for the CDR3 is TGTGCCAGCAGTGCGGCTAGCGGGGTCTACGAGCAGTACTTC. Protein sequence: CASSAASGVYEQYF. J is TRBJ2-7 and V is TRBV25-1; 9 bases match TRBD2. The CDR3 runs 14 residues. Losses at the gene ends were 4 bases for V and 3 bases for J; bases not matched to a gene: 4. Germline V lookup: CDR1 MGHDK, CDR2 SYGVNS.

The chain has TRBV9 and TRBJ1-2; 9 bases align to TRBD1. The V gene end was trimmed by 0 bases and the J gene end by 2 bases; junction bases not matched to a gene: 2. Germline V CDR1 and CDR2: SGDLS, YYNGEE. The CDR3 is made up of 15 amino acids. This CDR3 is CASSVADRGNYGYTF. DNA of the CDR3: TGTGCCAGCAGCGTAGCAGACAGGGGGAACTATGGCTACACCTTC.

The chain carries TRBV25-1 and TRBJ2-7; 8 bases line up with TRBD2. The CDR3 is made up of 15 amino acids. With 4 bases clipped from V and 5 bases from J, the junction kept 10 bases outside the gene matches. Germline CDR1 reads MGHDK; CDR2 reads SYGVNS. CDR3 DNA: TGTGCCAGCAGTGCATCTCAAGGCGGGGGGCACGAGCAGTACTTC. This encodes CASSASQGGGHEQYF.

This rearrangement joins TRBV6-5 to TRBJ1-3, with 9 bases aligning to TRBD1. The germline V gene has CDR1 MNHEY and CDR2 SVGAGI. This CDR3 spans 15 amino acids. The J segment lost 5 bases and the V segment lost 8 bases, leaving 10 bases of the junction unmatched. CDR3 protein: CASAVQGAIRNTIYF. In DNA, the CDR3 is TGTGCCAGCGCAGTACAGGGGGCGATAAGAAACACCATATATTTT.

V is TRBV19 and J is TRBJ1-1; D is uncertain. With 6 bases removed from V and 0 bases from J, the gap between germline ends came to 8 bases. The CDR3 loop spans 13 amino acids. Germline CDR1 is LNHDA and CDR2 is SQIVND (reference sequence). This CDR3 is CASSTNMNTEAFF. As DNA, the CDR3 is TGTGCCAGTAGCACGAACATGAACACTGAAGCTTTCTTT.

Only one count was recorded for this clone. This chain links TRBV27 with TRBJ1-5; D is possibly TRBD1 (5 bases). Germline loops: CDR1 MNHEY, CDR2 SMNVEV (reference sequence). CDR3 length: 17 residues. The germline V and J ends were trimmed by 5 bases and 0 bases, with 17 bases remaining between them. Here the CDR3 DNA reads TGTGCCAGCAGTCCTAGTGGACAACTCTATAGCAATCAGCCCCAGCATTTT. It yields the protein CASSPSGQLYSNQPQHF.

This chain uses TRBV5-1 with TRBJ2-5; TRBD1 matches at 8 bases. Germline CDR1 and CDR2: SGHRS and YFSETQ. V lost 4 bases to trimming and J lost 4 bases; unmatched junction nucleotides: 12. The CDR3 spans 16 residues. In nucleotides, the CDR3 is TGCGCCAGCAGCCCGGGGGACAGGCGCCAGGTAGAGACCCAGTACTTC. Protein sequence: CASSPGDRRQVETQYF. The complete variable domain, with remaining parts taken from reference TRBV5-1 and TRBJ2-5, reads KAGVTQTPRYLIKTRGQQVTLSCSPISGHRSVSWYQQTPGQGLQFLFEYFSETQRNKGNFPGRFSGRQFSNSRSEMNVSTLELGDSALYLCASSPGDRRQVETQYFGPGTRLLVL.